The 25 T cell receptor beta chains given below trace back to one sample, sequenced in a study of human T cells and chemical hapten exposure. The library put unique molecular identifiers onto individual cDNA molecules. MiXCR was run by TCRdb on the reads, yielding one entry per CDR3 protein. The sample contains about 120,000 distinct CDR3 sequences, about 7.7% of which appear only once. Unfractionated whole blood was the source of the extracted total RNA. Specimen: whole blood. The receptors stem from a human donor in good health. Some clones in this sample may be carry-over from other donors' samples.

This clonotype occurred a few times. V usage is TRBV5-1 and J usage is TRBJ1-2; D is uncertain. With 0 bases removed from V and 2 bases from J, the gap between germline ends came to 5 bases. Germline CDR1 and CDR2: SGHRS and YFSETQ. This CDR3 spans 13 amino acids. In DNA, the CDR3 is TGCGCCAGCAGCTTGGCAAACAACTATGGCTACACCTTC. Its protein is CASSLANNYGYTF.

V usage is TRBV10-3 and J usage is TRBJ2-5; 7 nucleotides match TRBD2. V shed 4 bases, J shed 4 bases, and the junction held 6 bases outside the gene matches. Germline CDR1 is ENHRY and CDR2 is SYGVKD. This CDR3 has 14 amino acids. CDR3 protein: CAISVAGVGETQYF. The CDR3, as DNA: TGTGCCATCAGTGTTGCGGGGGTCGGAGAGACCCAGTACTTC.

This clonotype has a handful of counts. The chain joins TRBV7-8 to TRBJ2-3; 10 nucleotides match TRBD1. Germline V gene sequence: CDR1 SGHVS, CDR2 FQNEAQ. The CDR3 contains 14 residues. V gave up 7 bases and J gave up 3 bases; unmatched junction bases: 4. CDR3: CASNPGQGTDTQYF. The CDR3 DNA is TGTGCCAGCAACCCGGGACAGGGGACAGATACGCAGTATTTT.

The chain recombines TRBV7-8 with TRBJ1-1, with D hard to call. CDR3 length: 19 residues. Germline V gives CDR1 SGHVS, CDR2 FQNEAQ. Trimming shortened V by 1 base and J by 0 bases, and 21 bases separated the two germline ends. The CDR3 loop reads CASSLESFITRDLNTEAFF. The CDR3 DNA reads TGTGCCAGCAGCTTAGAGTCTTTCATAACGCGGGATCTGAACACTGAAGCTTTCTTT.

The chain couples TRBV7-6 to TRBJ1-4; no reliable D call. Trimming shortened V by 3 bases and J by 4 bases, and 21 bases separated the two germline ends. The CDR3 contains 18 residues. Germline V lookup: CDR1 SGHVS, CDR2 FNYEAQ. The CDR3 spells CASSLQAGSKINNEKLFF. The CDR3 DNA is TGTGCCAGCAGCTTGCAGGCGGGGTCCAAAATTAATAATGAAAAACTGTTTTTT.

This clonotype appeared a few times. The rearrangement joins TRBV4-2 to TRBJ2-7, with TRBD1 matching 9 bases. Germline V lookup: CDR1 LGHNA, CDR2 YNFKEQ. This CDR3 comprises 15 residues. With V trimmed by 2 bases and J by 5 bases, 7 bases remained unmatched. DNA for the CDR3: TGTGCCAGCAGCCAAACCGGGACAGGGTTCCACGAGCAGTACTTC. Translating gives CASSQTGTGFHEQYF.

This clonotype was seen only a few times. This sequence joins TRBV4-1 and TRBJ2-7; D is possibly TRBD1 (5 bases). From germline, CDR1 is MGHRA and CDR2 YSYEKL. The CDR3 is 15 amino acids. V dropped 0 bases and J dropped 1 base, with 10 bases sitting between them. CDR3 sequence: CASSQDFAGSYEQYF. The CDR3 nucleotides are TGCGCCAGCAGCCAAGATTTTGCAGGGTCCTACGAGCAGTACTTC.

The V gene is TRBV20-1, the J gene TRBJ2-7; 14 bases agree with TRBD2. The CDR3 loop spans 15 amino acids. The V and J ends lost 5 bases and 7 bases, in that order; junction bases with no gene match: 10. The germline CDR1 and CDR2 sequences are DFQATT and SNEGSKA (reference sequence). The CDR3 DNA reads as TGCAGTGCTCCGGGGACTAGCGGGAGCCGGGGGGAGCAGTACTTC. Translation gives CSAPGTSGSRGEQYF.

This clonotype was seen a handful of times. The gene calls are TRBV18 and TRBJ2-3; perhaps TRBD2 as D (5 bases). Germline V lookup: CDR1 KGHSH, CDR2 LQKENI. V was shortened by 2 bases and J by 5 bases, with 20 bases between the two germline ends. This CDR3 region has 17 residues. CDR3 nucleotides: TGTGCCAGCTCACCAAATCTCCGGAGGACTGAGGGAGATACGCAGTATTTT. Its protein product is CASSPNLRRTEGDTQYF.

This clonotype was picked up a small number of times. The rearrangement uses TRBV7-2 and TRBJ2-7, with TRBD2 matching 14 bases. The CDR3 loop spans 17 amino acids. Germline V gene sequence: CDR1 SGHTA, CDR2 FQGNSA. Trimming cost V 3 bases and J 2 bases; bases outside gene matches: 6. CDR3 amino acids: CASSLPGLAGEPYEQYF. The CDR3 coding sequence is TGTGCCAGCAGCTTGCCGGGACTAGCGGGGGAACCCTACGAGCAGTACTTC.

This clonotype was picked up many times. The chain recombines TRBV12-5 with TRBJ1-1; no clear D. The germline V gene has CDR1 LGHNT and CDR2 FRNRAP. There are 12 residues in the CDR3. V lost 6 bases to trimming and J lost 5 bases, with 10 bases between them. The CDR3 reads CASGTLGTEAFF. The CDR3 DNA follows: TGTGCTAGTGGAACTCTGGGGACTGAAGCTTTCTTT.

V usage is TRBV7-2 and J usage is TRBJ1-1; the D gene is possibly TRBD1 (6 bases). Trimming took 1 base from V and 5 from J, leaving 17 bases between them. The CDR3 contains 16 residues. The germline gives CDR1 SGHTA, CDR2 FQGNSA. The CDR3 DNA is TGTGCCAGCAGCTTAGTCGGGGGGCAATCGGGAACTGAAGCTTTCTTT. Encoded protein: CASSLVGGQSGTEAFF.

This clonotype was seen a few times. This chain joins TRBV6-2 or TRBV6-3 and TRBJ2-3; 8 positions agree with TRBD1. The CDR3 covers 15 residues. Unmatched junction bases numbered 4, after V lost 5 bases and J lost 0 bases. Germline V gene sequence: CDR1 MNHEY, CDR2 SVGEGT. The CDR3 DNA is TGTGCCAGCAGTCTACAGGGGGTTAGCACAGATACGCAGTATTTT. Amino acid sequence: CASSLQGVSTDTQYF.

This clonotype was seen a few times. The V gene is TRBV20-1, the J gene TRBJ2-3; 9 bases map to TRBD2. V was clipped by 0 bases and J by 1 base; unmatched bases: 5. Germline lookup yields CDR1 DFQATT and CDR2 SNEGSKA (reference sequence). This CDR3 contains 16 residues. The CDR3 DNA follows: TGCAGTGCTAGAGACTTGCGGGAGGGCCGCACAGATACGCAGTATTTT. Its translation: CSARDLREGRTDTQYF.

This clonotype was observed a handful of times. V and J are TRBV5-4 and TRBJ1-6; 7 bases fit TRBD1. Germline CDR1 and CDR2: SGHNT and YYREEE (reference sequence). The V segment lost 3 bases and the J segment 6 bases; nucleotides outside the gene matches: 3. This CDR3 region has 14 residues. The chain's CDR3 is CASSWTGFNSPLHF. The CDR3 nucleotides read TGTGCCAGCAGCTGGACAGGATTTAATTCACCCCTCCACTTT.

The rearrangement links TRBV10-3 to TRBJ2-7, with 8 bases lining up with TRBD1. J was trimmed by 2 bases and V by 8 bases; bases with no gene match: 2. The CDR3 sequence is 12 residues long. Germline V gene lookup returns CDR1 ENHRY and CDR2 SYGVKD. Here the CDR3 reads CAIGTGAYEQYF. The CDR3 DNA sequence: TGTGCCATCGGGACAGGAGCCTACGAGCAGTACTTC.

The rearrangement links TRBV20-1 to TRBJ1-6, with D possibly matching TRBD1 (6 bases). V was cut by 6 bases and J by 10 bases, with 16 bases left in between. The CDR3 is 13 amino acids. The germline CDR1 and CDR2 sequences are DFQATT and SNEGSKA (reference sequence). This CDR3 is CSAAPQGNSPLHF. For the CDR3, the DNA is TGCAGTGCGGCCCCACAGGGAAACTCACCCCTCCACTTT.

This clonotype has just a few counts. The rearrangement links TRBV15 to TRBJ2-7; a weak D match, TRBD2 (6 bases). Trimming stripped 3 bases from V and 5 bases from J, with 20 bases between. The CDR3 covers 16 residues. Germline CDR1 and CDR2: LNHNV and YYDKDF (reference sequence). The CDR3 sequence is CATSRELAGPLHEQYF. In DNA, the CDR3 is TGTGCCACCAGCAGGGAACTAGCTGGGCCTTTGCACGAGCAGTACTTC.

The rearrangement joins TRBV5-6 to TRBJ1-1, with D tentatively TRBD1 (5 bases). The CDR3 is 13 amino acids. V was clipped by 0 bases and J by 6 bases, with 9 bases between them. The germline gives CDR1 SGHDT, CDR2 YYEEEE. CDR3 bases: TGTGCCAGCAGCTTGGCCAGGGCAGCTGAAGCTTTCTTT. Its translation: CASSLARAAEAFF.

This clonotype was seen repeatedly, ten times or more. The J gene is TRBJ1-3, the V gene TRBV5-1, with D perhaps TRBD1 (5 bases). The CDR3 is 19 amino acids. Trimming left V 1 base short and J 4 bases short, with 24 bases between. CDR1 is SGHRS, CDR2 YFSETQ, per germline. This CDR3 is CASSLFGGETTLSGNTIYF. CDR3 coding DNA: TGCGCCAGCAGCTTGTTTGGGGGGGAGACTACTCTCTCGGGAAACACCATATATTTT.

This clonotype occurred a few times. The chain combines TRBV27 with TRBJ1-5; TRBD1 matches at 7 bases. V was clipped by 6 bases and J by 2 bases; unmatched bases: 4. CDR3 length: 14 residues. Looked up from germline, CDR1 is MNHEY and CDR2 is SMNVEV (reference sequence). CDR3 sequence: CASRDGQGNQPQHF. The CDR3, as DNA: TGTGCCAGCAGGGACGGACAGGGCAATCAGCCCCAGCATTTT.

This clonotype was picked up many times. V gene TRBV10-3 combines with J gene TRBJ1-1, with a weak D call TRBD1 (5 bases). From germline, CDR1 is ENHRY and CDR2 SYGVKD. The CDR3 extends over 14 amino acids. Deletions cut 2 bases from V and 8 bases from J, with 15 bases between. In nucleotides, the CDR3 is TGTGCCATCAGTGAGGCGGGGCAGGTCGGGGAAGCTTTCTTT. Protein sequence: CAISEAGQVGEAFF.

This clonotype was observed a few times. The chain links TRBV15 to TRBJ1-5; 9 positions match TRBD1. J lost 4 bases, V lost 3 bases, and 4 bases had no gene match. CDR3 length: 15 residues. Germline V lookup: CDR1 LNHNV, CDR2 YYDKDF (reference sequence). The CDR3 is CATSSDRGVNQPQHF. The CDR3 nucleotides are TGTGCCACCAGCAGCGACAGGGGGGTTAATCAGCCCCAGCATTTT.

About this clonotype itself: A much larger clonotype is one base distant, so this may be a read error. The chain employs TRBV10-3 and TRBJ1-5, with a tentative D call TRBD1 (5 bases). The CDR3 is 13 amino acids. Per the germline V gene, CDR1 is ENHRY and CDR2 is SYGVKD. V dropped 4 bases and J dropped 11 bases, with 15 bases sitting between them. The CDR3 region is CAISVEGVKAQHF. Written as DNA, the CDR3 is TGTGCCATCAGTGTAGAAGGGGTAAAGGCCCAGCATTTT.

In its sample, this clonotype was seen a few times. This chain links TRBV6-5 with TRBJ2-7; the match to TRBD1 covers 8 bases. Losses at the gene ends were 6 bases for V and 2 bases for J; bases not matched to a gene: 6. Germline V lookup: CDR1 MNHEY, CDR2 SVGAGI. This CDR3 contains 14 residues. The CDR3 DNA sequence: TGTGCCAGCAGCCTGACAGGGGCTGCCTACGAGCAGTACTTC. Encoded protein: CASSLTGAAYEQYF.